This TCR beta chain came from a study of CD8+CD57+ T cells in acquired aplastic anemia. This CDR3 region has 12 residues. Germline lookup yields CDR1 KGHDR and CDR2 SFDVKD. Profiling that covered TCR beta VDJ and CDR3 relied on genomic DNA as its template. TCRdb called the reads again in MiXCR, with one record for every CDR3 protein. The table lists about 160,000 distinct CDR3 sequences, about half of them singletons, with roughly 2.9% in the top ten. A note on this clonotype: Antigen specificity is unknown.

Study observations and caveats: A significant difference in CD8+ Simpson's diversity between patients and controls was not found.

Whoever was chosen for sequencing had shown CD8+CD57+ cell expansion by flow cytometry. The sequencing sample was made of sorted CD4+, CD8+, or CD8+CD57+ T cells (not recorded which) from PBMCs. The J gene is TRBJ2-7, the V gene TRBV24-1, with D possibly TRBD2 on 5 matching bases. The receptor was isolated from a human donor with aplastic anemia. The CDR3 protein is CATSGLFGELYV. The CDR3 DNA reads as TGTGCCACCAGTGGACTGTTCGGGGAGCTGTACGTC.